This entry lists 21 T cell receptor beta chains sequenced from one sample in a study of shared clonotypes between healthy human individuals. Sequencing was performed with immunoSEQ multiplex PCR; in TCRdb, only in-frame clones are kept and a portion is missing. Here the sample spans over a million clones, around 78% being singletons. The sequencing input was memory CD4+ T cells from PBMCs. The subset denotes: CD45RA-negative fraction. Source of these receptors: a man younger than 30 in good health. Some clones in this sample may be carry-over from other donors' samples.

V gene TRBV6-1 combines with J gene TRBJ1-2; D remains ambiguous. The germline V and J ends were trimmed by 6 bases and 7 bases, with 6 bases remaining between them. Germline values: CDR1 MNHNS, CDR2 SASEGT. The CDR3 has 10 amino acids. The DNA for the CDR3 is TGTGCCAGCAGCCTGAGTGGCTACACCTTC. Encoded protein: CASSLSGYTF.

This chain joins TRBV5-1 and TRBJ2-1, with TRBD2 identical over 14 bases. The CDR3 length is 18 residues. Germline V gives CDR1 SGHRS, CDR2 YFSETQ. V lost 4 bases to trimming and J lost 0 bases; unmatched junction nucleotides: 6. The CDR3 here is CASSTGLAGDLSYNEQFF. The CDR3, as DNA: TGCGCCAGCAGCACGGGACTAGCGGGAGACCTCTCCTACAATGAGCAGTTCTTC.

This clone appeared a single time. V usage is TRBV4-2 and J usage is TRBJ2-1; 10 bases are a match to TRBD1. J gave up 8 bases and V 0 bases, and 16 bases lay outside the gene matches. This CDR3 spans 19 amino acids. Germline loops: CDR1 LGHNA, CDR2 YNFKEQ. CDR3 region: CASSQDPLFPGQGRDEQFF. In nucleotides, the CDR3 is TGTGCCAGCAGCCAAGATCCCTTATTCCCGGGACAGGGGAGGGATGAGCAGTTCTTC.

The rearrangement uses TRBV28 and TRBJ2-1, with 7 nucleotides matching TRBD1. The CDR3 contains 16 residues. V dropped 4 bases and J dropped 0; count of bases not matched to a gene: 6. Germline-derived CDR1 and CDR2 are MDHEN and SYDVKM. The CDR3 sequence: CASSSWTGSSYNEQFF. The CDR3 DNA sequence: TGTGCCAGCAGTTCTTGGACAGGCAGCTCCTACAATGAGCAGTTCTTC.

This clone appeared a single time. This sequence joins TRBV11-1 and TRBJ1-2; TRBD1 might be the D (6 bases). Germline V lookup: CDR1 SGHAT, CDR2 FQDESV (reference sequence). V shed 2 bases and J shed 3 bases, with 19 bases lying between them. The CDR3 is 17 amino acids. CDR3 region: CASSLYLRGQSDYGYTF. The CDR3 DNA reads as TGTGCCAGCAGCTTATATCTCCGGGGGCAAAGTGACTATGGCTACACCTTC.

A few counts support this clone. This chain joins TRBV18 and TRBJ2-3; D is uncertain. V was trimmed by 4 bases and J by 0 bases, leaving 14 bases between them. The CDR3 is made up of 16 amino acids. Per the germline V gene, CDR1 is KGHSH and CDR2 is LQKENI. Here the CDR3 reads CASSHGDSPSTDTQYF. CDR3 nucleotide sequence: TGTGCCAGCTCACACGGAGATTCCCCGAGCACAGATACGCAGTATTTT.

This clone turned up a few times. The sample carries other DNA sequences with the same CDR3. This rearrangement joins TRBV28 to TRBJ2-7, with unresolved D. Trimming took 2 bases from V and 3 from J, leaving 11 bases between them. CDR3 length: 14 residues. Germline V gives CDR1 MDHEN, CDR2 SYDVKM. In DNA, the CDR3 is TGTGCCAGCAGTTTACCGGGCCAGAACTACGAGCAGTACTTC. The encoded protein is CASSLPGQNYEQYF.

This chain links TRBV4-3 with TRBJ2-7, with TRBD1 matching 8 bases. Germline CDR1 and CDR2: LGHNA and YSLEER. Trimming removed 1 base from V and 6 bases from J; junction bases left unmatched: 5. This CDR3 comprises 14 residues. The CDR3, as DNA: TGCGCCAGCAGCCAAGCGGACAGGGTAGGCGAGCAGTACTTC. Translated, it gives CASSQADRVGEQYF.

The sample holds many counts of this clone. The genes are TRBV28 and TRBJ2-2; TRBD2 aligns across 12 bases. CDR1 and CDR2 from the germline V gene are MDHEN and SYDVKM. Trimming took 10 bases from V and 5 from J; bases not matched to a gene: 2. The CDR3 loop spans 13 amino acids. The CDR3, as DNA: TGTGCCACCGGGACTAGCGGGACCGGGGAGCTGTTTTTT. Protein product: CATGTSGTGELFF.

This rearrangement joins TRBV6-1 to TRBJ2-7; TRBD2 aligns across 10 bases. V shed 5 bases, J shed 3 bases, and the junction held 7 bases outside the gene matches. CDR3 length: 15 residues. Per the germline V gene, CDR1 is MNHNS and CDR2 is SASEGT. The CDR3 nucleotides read TGTGCCAGCAGTATTAGCGGGGGGCAGGTCTACGAGCAGTACTTC. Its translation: CASSISGGQVYEQYF.

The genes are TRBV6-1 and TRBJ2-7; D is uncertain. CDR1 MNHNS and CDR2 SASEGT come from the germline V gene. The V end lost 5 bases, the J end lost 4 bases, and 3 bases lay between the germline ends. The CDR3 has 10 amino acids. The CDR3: CASSLYEQYF. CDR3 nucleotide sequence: TGTGCCAGCAGTCTGTACGAGCAGTACTTC.

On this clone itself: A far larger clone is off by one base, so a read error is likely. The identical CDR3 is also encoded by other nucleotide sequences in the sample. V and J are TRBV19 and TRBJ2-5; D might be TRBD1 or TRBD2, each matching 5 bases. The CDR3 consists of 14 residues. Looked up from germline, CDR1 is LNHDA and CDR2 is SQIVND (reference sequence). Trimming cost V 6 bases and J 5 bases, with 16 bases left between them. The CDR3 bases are TGTGCCAGTAGCCCTAGGGGAGATGGGGAGACCCAGTACTTC. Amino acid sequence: CASSPRGDGETQYF. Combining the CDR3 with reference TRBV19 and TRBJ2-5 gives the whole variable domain DGGITQSPKYLFRKEGQNVTLSCEQNLNHDAMYWYRQDPGQGLRLIYYSQIVNDFQKGDIAEGYSVSREKKESFPLTVTSAQKNPTAFYLCASSPRGDGETQYFGPGTRLLVL.

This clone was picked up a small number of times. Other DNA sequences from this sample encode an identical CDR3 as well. The CDR3 sequence is CSVGEDTQYF. As DNA, the CDR3 is TGCAGCGTTGGGGAAGATACGCAGTATTTT. The genes are TRBV29-1 and TRBJ2-3, with unresolved D. With 4 bases removed from V and 5 bases from J, the gap between germline ends came to 4 bases. This CDR3 spans 10 amino acids. Per germline, CDR1 SQVTM and CDR2 ANQGSEA.

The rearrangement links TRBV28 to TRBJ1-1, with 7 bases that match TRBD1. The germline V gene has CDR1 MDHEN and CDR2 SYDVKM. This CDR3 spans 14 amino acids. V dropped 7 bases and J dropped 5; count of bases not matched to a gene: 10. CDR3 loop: CASKLTGTKTEAFF. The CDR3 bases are TGTGCCAGCAAACTGACAGGGACAAAAACTGAAGCTTTCTTT.

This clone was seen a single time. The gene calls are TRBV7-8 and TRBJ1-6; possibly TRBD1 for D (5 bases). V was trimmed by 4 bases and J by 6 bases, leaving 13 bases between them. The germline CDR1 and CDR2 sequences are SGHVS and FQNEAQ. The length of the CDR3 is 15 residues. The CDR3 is CASSSDLGGNSPLHF. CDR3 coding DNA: TGTGCCAGCAGCTCGGACCTCGGGGGTAATTCACCCCTCCACTTT.

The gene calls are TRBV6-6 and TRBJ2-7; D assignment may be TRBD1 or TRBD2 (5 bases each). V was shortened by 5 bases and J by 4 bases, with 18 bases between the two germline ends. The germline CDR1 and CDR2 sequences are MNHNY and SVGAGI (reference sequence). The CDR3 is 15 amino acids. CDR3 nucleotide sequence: TGTGCCAGCAGTAACGGACCACCTTGGGGGTACGAGCAGTACTTC. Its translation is CASSNGPPWGYEQYF.

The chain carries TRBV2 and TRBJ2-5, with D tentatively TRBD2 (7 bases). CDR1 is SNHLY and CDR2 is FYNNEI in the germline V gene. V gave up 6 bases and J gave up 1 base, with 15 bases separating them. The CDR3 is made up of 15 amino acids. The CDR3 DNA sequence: TGTGCCAGCAGGAATCAACGGGGGGCCCAAGAGACCCAGTACTTC. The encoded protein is CASRNQRGAQETQYF.

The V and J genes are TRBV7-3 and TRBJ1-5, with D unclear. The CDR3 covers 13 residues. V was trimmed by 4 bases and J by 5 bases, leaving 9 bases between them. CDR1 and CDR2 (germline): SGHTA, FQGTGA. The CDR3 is CASSYGWDQPQHF. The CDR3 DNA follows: TGTGCCAGCAGCTATGGTTGGGATCAGCCCCAGCATTTT.

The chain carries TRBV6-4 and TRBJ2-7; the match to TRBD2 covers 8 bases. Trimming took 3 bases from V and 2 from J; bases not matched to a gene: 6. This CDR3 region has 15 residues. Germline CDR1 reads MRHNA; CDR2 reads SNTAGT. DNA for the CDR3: TGTGCCAGCAGTGAGAACGGGGGGGAAACCTACGAGCAGTACTTC. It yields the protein CASSENGGETYEQYF.

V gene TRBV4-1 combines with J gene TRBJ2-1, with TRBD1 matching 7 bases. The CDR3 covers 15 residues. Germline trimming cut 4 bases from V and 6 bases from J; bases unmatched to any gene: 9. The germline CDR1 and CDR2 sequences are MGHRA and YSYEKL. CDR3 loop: CASSRLGGLGNEQFF. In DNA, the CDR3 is TGCGCCAGCAGCCGCCTAGGGGGCCTCGGCAATGAGCAGTTCTTC.

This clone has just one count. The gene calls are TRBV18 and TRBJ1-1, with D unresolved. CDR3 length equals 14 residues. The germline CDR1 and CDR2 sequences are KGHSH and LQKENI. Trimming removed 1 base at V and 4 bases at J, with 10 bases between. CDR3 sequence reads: CASSPLGSTTEAFF. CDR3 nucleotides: TGTGCCAGCTCACCACTCGGGTCAACCACTGAAGCTTTCTTT. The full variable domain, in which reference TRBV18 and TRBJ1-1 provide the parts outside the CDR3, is NAGVMQNPRHLVRRRGQEARLRCSPMKGHSHVYWYRQLPEEGLKFMVYLQKENIIDESGMPKERFSAEFPKEGPSILRIQQVVRGDSAAYFCASSPLGSTTEAFFGQGTRLTVV.